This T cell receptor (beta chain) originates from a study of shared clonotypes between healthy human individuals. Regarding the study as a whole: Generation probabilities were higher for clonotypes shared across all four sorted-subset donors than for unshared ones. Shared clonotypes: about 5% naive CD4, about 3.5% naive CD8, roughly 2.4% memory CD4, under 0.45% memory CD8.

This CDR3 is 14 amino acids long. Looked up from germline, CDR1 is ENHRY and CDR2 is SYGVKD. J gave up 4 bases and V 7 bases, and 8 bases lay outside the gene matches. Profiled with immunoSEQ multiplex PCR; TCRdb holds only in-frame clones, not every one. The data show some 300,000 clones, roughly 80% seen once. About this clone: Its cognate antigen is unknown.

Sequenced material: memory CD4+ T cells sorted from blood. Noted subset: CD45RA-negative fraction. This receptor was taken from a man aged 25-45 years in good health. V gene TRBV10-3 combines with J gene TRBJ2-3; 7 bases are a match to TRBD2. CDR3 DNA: TGTGCCATCACCCGGAACGCGGGAGCAGATACGCAGTATTTT. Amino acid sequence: CAITRNAGADTQYF.